The rows below give T cell receptor beta chains drawn from one sample of a study of blood T cell repertoires in COVID-19. Profiling relied on immunoSEQ multiplex PCR, and the TCRdb table lists in-frame clones only, not all of them. This repertoire shows about 100,000 clones, more than 70% found once; its top ten account for about 13%. What was sequenced was peripheral blood. The receptors here all came from a human donor in a cohort sampled during active COVID-19. The conserved cysteine and the conserved F or W are not part of the CDR3 here.

J	V	length	CDR3
TRBJ2-7	TRBV5-1	13	ASSRGQLGPYEQY
TRBJ1-2	TRBV14	13	ASSHGSQGSRGYT
TRBJ1-2	TRBV3-1/TRBV3-2	13	ASSQPGQGAGGYT
TRBJ1-3	TRBV7-2	14	ASSLVAGMTGNTIY
TRBJ1-4	TRBV19	11	ASIGQGNEKLF
TRBJ1-1	TRBV6-6	11	ASRRTQGTEAF
TRBJ1-2	TRBV10-2	14	ASSERTRTGERGYT
TRBJ2-5	TRBV6-1	15	ASSGMAGTAGQETQY
TRBJ2-3	TRBV24-1	14	ATSDPGTGRADTQY
TRBJ2-7	TRBV7-8	8	ASGRDEQY
TRBJ1-6	TRBV27	11	ASSFERIAPLH
TRBJ2-7	TRBV6-6	10	ASSLTGNEQY
TRBJ2-5	TRBV24-1	15	ATREKPGTEYQETQY
TRBJ2-3	TRBV24-1	9	ATSGWRPQY
TRBJ2-6	TRBV4-3	15	ASSQDISGSGANVLT
TRBJ1-5	TRBV4-1	13	ASSQDYGGNQPQH
TRBJ2-4	TRBV9	14	ASSVSAGDPKNIQY
TRBJ2-1	TRBV5-4	10	ASSSTYNEQF
TRBJ2-5	TRBV19	11	ASTGTSGGTQY
TRBJ1-6	TRBV5-4	12	ASSLDSTASPLH
TRBJ2-2	TRBV7-9	13	ASSLGQVDTGELF
TRBJ2-5	TRBV3-1/TRBV3-2	13	ASSQDSGKQETQY
TRBJ1-2	TRBV18	13	ASSPKTDSNYGYT
TRBJ2-7	TRBV5-4	13	ASSPGQGIGYEQY
TRBJ2-7	TRBV5-1	11	ASSDRGSYEQY
TRBJ1-1	TRBV6-5	12	ASRRGTANTEAF
TRBJ1-2	TRBV4-3	15	ASSQDVPDVGDYGYT
TRBJ2-1	TRBV7-9	13	ASSLDQGSYNEQF
TRBJ1-1	TRBV19	11	ASSTKGGTEAF
TRBJ2-7	TRBV3-1/TRBV3-2	12	ASRGTESAYEQY
TRBJ1-4	TRBV19	13	ASSDGGVSNEKLF
TRBJ2-1	TRBV7-9	13	ASSFLAGFYNEQF
TRBJ2-1	TRBV2	11	ASTISGGGEQF
TRBJ1-1	TRBV4-1	12	ASSRQGRGTEAF
TRBJ2-3	TRBV12-3/TRBV12-4	10	ASSFRADTQY
TRBJ1-2	TRBV9	14	ASSVGGTGANYGYT
TRBJ1-2	TRBV18	9	ASSQGGGYT
TRBJ2-3	TRBV5-1	15	ASSSGLAGVFTDTQY
TRBJ2-7	TRBV7-2	12	ASSPFTDRNEQY
TRBJ1-6	TRBV30	11	AQGRGVNSPLH
TRBJ2-5	TRBV5-4	10	ASSPIEGTQY
TRBJ2-7	TRBV3-1/TRBV3-2	10	ASSHYPGEQY
TRBJ1-1	TRBV19	11	ASSIREDTEAF
TRBJ2-2	TRBV19	14	ATDRGLAGVPGELF
TRBJ2-1	TRBV3-1/TRBV3-2	14	ASSQTGTGWYNEQF
TRBJ2-7	TRBV19	9	ASSEGYEQY
TRBJ1-3	TRBV29-1	11	SARHLTGNTIY
TRBJ2-7	TRBV5-1	14	ASSLTGTGTSYEQY
TRBJ2-3	TRBV25-1	14	ASSPIRGSSTDTQY
TRBJ1-1	TRBV3-1/TRBV3-2	12	ASSQGPVHTEAF
TRBJ1-4	TRBV6-6	13	ASTLDRTTNEKLF